This TCR beta chain was sequenced during a study of CD8 T cells in ankylosing spondylitis. Study findings and constraints: According to the report, clones linked to the disease were significantly enriched in matched synovial fluid samples taken from ankylosing spondylitis patients. Certain motif variants had earlier been reported in reactive arthritis synovial fluid and blood. In ankylosing spondylitis blood, a motif of roughly eight highly homologous TCR beta variants appeared characteristic.

Trimming pared 9 bases from V and 5 bases from J, leaving 22 bases between. CDR3 length: 15 residues. Each CDR3 protein gets one entry after TCRdb re-called the 5' RACE reads with MiXCR. The sample shows some 700,000 distinct CDR3 sequences, roughly 19% of them seen only once. A remark on this clonotype: Its antigen is unidentified.

The TCR comes from a male donor with ankylosing spondylitis. What was sequenced was blood, either unsorted or a sorted T cell fraction (not recorded which). The chain carries TRBV12-3 or TRBV12-4 and TRBJ2-5, with D perhaps TRBD1 (5 bases). DNA of the CDR3: TGTGCCAGTCAAGCTACAGAATTGGGGCGGGAGACCCAGTACTTC. Its translation is CASQATELGRETQYF.